This TCR beta chain was retrieved from a study of immune evolution from preneoplasia to lung adenocarcinoma. Sequencing was performed with immunoSEQ multiplex PCR; in TCRdb, only in-frame clones are kept and a portion is missing. The sample contains thousands of clones, approximately 85% of which appear only once. The CDR3 runs 13 residues. CDR1 and CDR2 (germline): MNHEY, SMNVEV (reference sequence). Losses at the gene ends were 6 bases for V and 4 bases for J; bases not matched to a gene: 2. The clonotype was recovered from a person in their 70s with lung adenocarcinoma. The material sequenced was FFPE atypical adenomatous hyperplasia tissue from the lung. Subset given: atypical adenomatous hyperplasia (AAH), lung preneoplasia. This rearrangement joins TRBV27 to TRBJ2-2; 7 positions agree with TRBD1. CDR3 sequence: CASRQGVTGELFF. CDR3 bases: TGTGCCAGCAGGCAGGGGGTCACCGGGGAGCTGTTTTTT.